The 29 T cell receptor beta chains listed next were all sequenced from one sample in a study of cytomegalovirus exposure and HLA in healthy donors. A multiplex PCR was run with 60 Vbeta primers and 13 Jbeta primers. Only in-frame clones appear in the TCRdb table, and some are missing; sequencing was by immunoSEQ multiplex PCR. The repertoire table contains under 70,000 clones. The sequenced sample was PBMCs. Receptors were obtained from a woman aged 30 to 39 in good health and CMV-seropositive.

V gene TRBV29-1 combines with J gene TRBJ1-2; 7 positions match TRBD1. This CDR3 spans 13 amino acids. Trimming took 5 bases from V and 0 from J; bases not matched to a gene: 3. CDR1 and CDR2 (germline): SQVTM, ANQGSEA. The CDR3 loop is CSVLTGSNYGYTF. In DNA form, the CDR3 reads TGCAGCGTTCTGACAGGGTCTAACTATGGCTACACCTTC.

The chain links TRBV5-1 to TRBJ2-5; D may be TRBD1 (5 bases). This CDR3 spans 14 amino acids. CDR1 is SGHRS and CDR2 is YFSETQ in the germline V gene. Trimming removed 5 bases at V and 1 base at J, with 12 bases between. In DNA, the CDR3 is TGCGCCAGCAGTTTCACAGGAGCCCAAGAGACCCAGTACTTC. Encoded protein: CASSFTGAQETQYF.

The chain joins TRBV30 to TRBJ2-7; D is possibly TRBD1 (6 bases). This CDR3 spans 11 amino acids. Trimming left V 7 bases short and J 5 bases short, with 12 bases between. Germline CDR1 GTSNPN, CDR2 SVGIG (reference sequence). The CDR3 region is CASQGYHEQYF. CDR3 coding DNA: TGTGCCTCCCAGGGGTACCACGAGCAGTACTTC.

The chain recombines TRBV14 with TRBJ1-1, with D maybe TRBD1 (5 bases). V was clipped by 4 bases and J by 8 bases, with 11 bases between them. The germline CDR1 and CDR2 sequences are SGHDN and FVKESK. The CDR3 consists of 12 residues. CDR3 sequence: CASSRWGREAFF. The CDR3 region has the DNA TGTGCCAGCAGCCGGTGGGGCAGAGAAGCTTTCTTT.

The CDR3 nucleotides are TGTGCCAGCTCACCACCGGGGACGGGCGGGAGTGATCCCTACGAGCAGTACTTC. Amino acids: CASSPPGTGGSDPYEQYF. The V gene is TRBV18, the J gene TRBJ2-5, with 7 nucleotides matching TRBD2. The closer fit of TRBJ2-7 to the DNA end suggests the J call may be wrong. This CDR3 is built from 18 residues. Germline-derived CDR1 and CDR2 are KGHSH and LQKENI.

The chain has TRBV29-1 and TRBJ2-1; D is ambiguous. Germline CDR1 reads SQVTM; CDR2 reads ANQGSEA. The CDR3 loop spans 12 amino acids. V lost 3 bases and J lost 7, with 10 bases in between. CDR3 region: CSVETPWNEQFF. Here the CDR3 DNA reads TGCAGCGTTGAGACACCATGGAATGAGCAGTTCTTC.

J is TRBJ2-1 and V is TRBV7-9; a weak D match, TRBD2 (6 bases). Germline V gene data show CDR1 as SEHNR and CDR2 as FQNEAQ (reference sequence). Trimming removed 7 bases at V and 0 bases at J, with 10 bases between. This CDR3 has 14 amino acids. The CDR3 spells CASITGSSYNEQFF. DNA for the CDR3: TGTGCCAGCATCACCGGGAGCTCCTACAATGAGCAGTTCTTC.

The chain combines TRBV5-6 with TRBJ1-2, with D maybe TRBD1 (6 bases). There are 14 residues in the CDR3. The germline CDR1 and CDR2 sequences are SGHDT and YYEEEE. Trimming stripped 1 base from V and 3 bases from J, with 10 bases between. CDR3 DNA sequence: TGTGCCAGCAGCTTGAAGTGGACAGACTATGGCTACACCTTC. Encoded protein: CASSLKWTDYGYTF.

The chain's CDR3 is CASRSSDRNSPLHF. The CDR3 bases are TGTGCCAGCAGATCGTCGGACAGAAATTCACCCCTCCACTTT. The chain couples TRBV2 to TRBJ1-6, with D tentatively TRBD1 (6 bases). Germline lookup yields CDR1 SNHLY and CDR2 FYNNEI. The CDR3 consists of 14 residues. V lost 6 bases, J lost 7 bases, and 13 bases lay in between.

The chain couples TRBV2 to TRBJ2-1; 11 bases align to TRBD2. V lost 7 bases to trimming and J lost 4 bases; unmatched junction nucleotides: 3. The length of the CDR3 is 14 residues. Per the germline V gene, CDR1 is SNHLY and CDR2 is FYNNEI. The CDR3 sequence is CASTVAGGYNEQFF. The CDR3 nucleotides are TGTGCCAGCACCGTAGCGGGAGGGTACAATGAGCAGTTCTTC.

V and J are TRBV19 and TRBJ1-2; the D is unclear. Between the trimmed V and J ends, which lost 1 base and 7 bases, there was a span of 7 bases. This CDR3 is built from 12 residues. Per the germline V gene, CDR1 is LNHDA and CDR2 is SQIVND (reference sequence). CDR3 sequence (DNA): TGTGCCAGTAGTATAGCAGGAACTGGCTACACCTTC. It translates to CASSIAGTGYTF.

The V gene is TRBV7-9, the J gene TRBJ1-1; D not resolved. The V gene lost 0 bases and the J gene lost 10 bases, with 15 bases spanning the gap. CDR1 is SEHNR and CDR2 is FQNEAQ in the germline V gene (reference sequence). This CDR3 comprises 14 residues. As DNA, the CDR3 is TGTGCCAGCAGCTTAGCAGAGGCGGGGAGTGGAGCTTTCTTT. Translating gives CASSLAEAGSGAFF.

To note about this clone: Other DNA sequences within the sample encode an identical CDR3. The V and J genes are TRBV4-1 and TRBJ2-1, with D perhaps matching TRBD2 (5 bases). The V end was cut by 4 bases, the J end by 0 bases, with 10 bases between. The CDR3 has 15 residues. The germline V gene has CDR1 MGHRA and CDR2 YSYEKL. CDR3 DNA sequence: TGCGCCAGCAGCCTTCTAGGGAGCTCCTACAATGAGCAGTTCTTC. It specifies CASSLLGSSYNEQFF.

The rearrangement uses TRBV18 and TRBJ2-7, with D perhaps TRBD2 (6 bases). CDR3 length: 12 residues. Trimming took 6 bases from V and 5 from J, leaving 11 bases between them. Germline-derived CDR1 and CDR2 are KGHSH and LQKENI. This CDR3 reads CASSEGSDEQYF. In DNA, the CDR3 is TGTGCCAGCTCGGAGGGGAGTGACGAGCAGTACTTC. Full variable domain (outside the CDR3, taken from reference TRBV18 and TRBJ2-7): NAGVMQNPRHLVRRRGQEARLRCSPMKGHSHVYWYRQLPEEGLKFMVYLQKENIIDESGMPKERFSAEFPKEGPSILRIQQVVRGDSAAYFCASSEGSDEQYFGPGTRLTVT.

The rearrangement links TRBV30 to TRBJ2-7; 11 positions match TRBD2. Germline CDR1 and CDR2: GTSNPN and SVGIG (reference sequence). V was pared by 1 base and J by 4 bases, with 9 bases of the junction left unmatched. This CDR3 spans 16 amino acids. This CDR3 reads CAWSDPTSGIDYEQYF. Here the CDR3 DNA reads TGTGCCTGGAGTGACCCGACTAGCGGGATCGATTACGAGCAGTACTTC.

The chain combines TRBV6-1 with TRBJ2-2; D is possibly TRBD1 (6 bases). CDR1 is MNHNS and CDR2 is SASEGT in the germline V gene. V lost 6 bases and J lost 6, with 17 bases in between. The CDR3 is 15 residues long. The CDR3 DNA reads TGTGCCAGCAGACAACAGGGCAGGGTTGCCGGGGAGCTGTTTTTT. Residues: CASRQQGRVAGELFF.

The J gene is TRBJ2-6, the V gene TRBV18, with TRBD1 identical over 8 bases. Per the germline V gene, CDR1 is KGHSH and CDR2 is LQKENI. The CDR3 has 19 amino acids. V lost 1 base, J lost 3 bases, and 11 bases stayed unmatched. The CDR3 coding sequence is TGTGCCAGCTCACCACTTCCGCCAGGGGGCAGTGGTGGGGCCAACGTCCTGACTTTC. It translates to CASSPLPPGGSGGANVLTF.

The V gene is TRBV2, the J gene TRBJ1-3, with D possibly being TRBD1 (6 bases). The CDR3 consists of 13 residues. The germline V gene has CDR1 SNHLY and CDR2 FYNNEI. The V end was cut by 8 bases, the J end by 4 bases, with 12 bases between. The CDR3 DNA reads as TGTGCCAGCCAGACAGGTATCGGAAACACCATATATTTT. Residues: CASQTGIGNTIYF.

CDR3 sequence: CATGGGTANTEAFF. The CDR3 coding sequence is TGTGCCACAGGGGGCGGGACAGCGAACACTGAAGCTTTCTTT. The chain is built from TRBV7-9 and TRBJ1-1; TRBD1 aligns across 8 bases. The V gene end was trimmed by 10 bases and the J gene end by 1 base; junction bases not matched to a gene: 8. The length of the CDR3 is 14 residues. Germline CDR1 is SEHNR and CDR2 is FQNEAQ (reference sequence).

The gene calls are TRBV30 and TRBJ1-2; D uncertain. The germline gives CDR1 GTSNPN, CDR2 SVGIG (reference sequence). CDR3 size: 13 residues. V was clipped by 1 base and J by 7 bases, with 13 bases between them. The DNA of the CDR3 is TGTGCCTGGAGTGCTGCCGCGGGTCCTGGCTACACCTTC. Translating gives CAWSAAAGPGYTF.

V is TRBV13 and J is TRBJ2-2; TRBD1 matches 9 bases. Germline V gives CDR1 PRHDT, CDR2 FYEKMQ (reference sequence). Trimming at V came to 5 bases and at J to 1 base, leaving 2 bases not matched to a gene. The length of the CDR3 is 15 residues. This chain's CDR3 is CASSVGQGNTGELFF. The DNA of the CDR3 is TGTGCCAGCAGCGTGGGACAGGGGAACACCGGGGAGCTGTTTTTT. Using reference TRBV13 and TRBJ2-2 for the parts outside the CDR3, the full variable domain is AAGVIQSPRHLIKEKRETATLKCYPIPRHDTVYWYQQGPGQDPQFLISFYEKMQSDKGSIPDRFSAQQFSDYHSELNMSSLELGDSALYFCASSVGQGNTGELFFGEGSRLTVL.

This sequence joins TRBV4-1 and TRBJ1-1, with unresolved D. CDR1 is MGHRA, CDR2 YSYEKL, per germline. This CDR3 has 19 residues. Trimming cost V 0 bases and J 4 bases, with 24 bases left between them. The CDR3 spells CASSQDADRPSPALTEAFF. In DNA form, the CDR3 reads TGCGCCAGCAGCCAAGATGCCGACCGACCTTCCCCAGCGCTCACTGAAGCTTTCTTT.

The chain couples TRBV29-1 to TRBJ2-5; TRBD2 agrees at 12 bases. The V segment lost 7 bases and the J segment 5 bases; nucleotides outside the gene matches: 11. Per the germline V gene, CDR1 is SQVTM and CDR2 is ANQGSEA. The CDR3 is made up of 15 amino acids. CDR3 amino acids: CSGATGTSGRETQYF. As DNA, the CDR3 is TGCAGCGGAGCTACCGGGACTAGCGGGCGCGAGACCCAGTACTTC.

The CDR3 sequence is CATGAGGYNEQFF. The DNA for the CDR3 is TGTGCCACCGGAGCGGGAGGATACAATGAGCAGTTCTTC. The rearrangement uses TRBV15 and TRBJ2-1, with TRBD2 matching over 9 bases. V was clipped by 8 bases and J by 4 bases; unmatched bases: 3. CDR3 size: 13 residues. Germline loops: CDR1 LNHNV, CDR2 YYDKDF (reference sequence).

The rearrangement joins TRBV7-2 to TRBJ1-6; 12 bases are shared with TRBD1. The CDR3 runs to 16 residues. CDR1 is SGHTA, CDR2 FQGNSA, per germline. Trimming took 0 bases from V and 10 from J; bases not matched to a gene: 4. The CDR3 is CASSLAGTGGGSPLHF. In DNA form, the CDR3 reads TGTGCCAGCAGCTTAGCAGGGACAGGGGGCGGATCACCCCTCCACTTT.

This sequence joins TRBV19 and TRBJ2-3; D gene unclear. The CDR3 has 13 amino acids. Trimming removed 6 bases from V and 5 bases from J, with 12 bases in between. Germline CDR1 is LNHDA and CDR2 is SQIVND (reference sequence). The CDR3 region is CASSPEIEDTQYF. CDR3 nucleotides: TGTGCCAGTAGCCCCGAGATAGAAGATACGCAGTATTTT.

This chain joins TRBV6-1 and TRBJ1-5; D may be TRBD1 (6 bases). CDR3 length: 14 residues. V lost 6 bases and J lost 1, with 10 bases in between. From germline, CDR1 is MNHNS and CDR2 SASEGT. This chain's CDR3 is CASRTGLSNQPQHF. CDR3 bases: TGTGCCAGCAGGACAGGCCTCAGCAATCAGCCCCAGCATTTT.

CDR3 in DNA: TGTGCCTGGAGTGTACGGGAGCAGTTCTTC. This translates into CAWSVREQFF. The chain recombines TRBV30 with TRBJ2-1; D ambiguous. V was shortened by 0 bases and J by 10 bases, with 4 bases between the two germline ends. Germline CDR1 GTSNPN, CDR2 SVGIG (reference sequence). This CDR3 comprises 10 residues.

The chain employs TRBV30 and TRBJ1-3; D is uncertain. Trimming pared 1 base from V and 3 bases from J, leaving 7 bases between. Germline lookup yields CDR1 GTSNPN and CDR2 SVGIG (reference sequence). The CDR3 covers 13 residues. The CDR3 coding sequence is TGTGCCTGGAGTGAAGGGAGTGGAAACACCATATATTTT. Translated: CAWSEGSGNTIYF.